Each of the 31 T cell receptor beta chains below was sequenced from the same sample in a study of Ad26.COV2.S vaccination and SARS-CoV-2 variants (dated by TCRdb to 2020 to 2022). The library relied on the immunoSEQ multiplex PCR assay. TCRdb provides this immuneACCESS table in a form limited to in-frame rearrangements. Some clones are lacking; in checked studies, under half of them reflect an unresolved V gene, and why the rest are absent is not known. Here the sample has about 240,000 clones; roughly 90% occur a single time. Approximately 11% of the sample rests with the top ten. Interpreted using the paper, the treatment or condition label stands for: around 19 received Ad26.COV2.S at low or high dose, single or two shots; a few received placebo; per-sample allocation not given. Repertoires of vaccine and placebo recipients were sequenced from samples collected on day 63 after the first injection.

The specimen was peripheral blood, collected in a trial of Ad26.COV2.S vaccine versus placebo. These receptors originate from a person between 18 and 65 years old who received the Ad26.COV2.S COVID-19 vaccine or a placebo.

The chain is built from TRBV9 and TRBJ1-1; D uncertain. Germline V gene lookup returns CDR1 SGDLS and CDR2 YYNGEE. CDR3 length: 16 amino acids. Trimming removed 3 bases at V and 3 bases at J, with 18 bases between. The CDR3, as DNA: TGTGCCAGCAGCGAGGTCAGGTCCTTTTCGGACACTGAAGCTTTCTTT. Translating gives CASSEVRSFSDTEAFF.

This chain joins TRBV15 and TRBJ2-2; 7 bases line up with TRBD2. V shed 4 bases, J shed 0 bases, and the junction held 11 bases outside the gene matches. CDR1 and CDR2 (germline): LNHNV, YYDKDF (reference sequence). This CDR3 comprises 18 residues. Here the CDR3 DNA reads TGTGCCACCAGCACACCGACATGGCTAGCGGCGAACACCGGGGAGCTGTTTTTT. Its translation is CATSTPTWLAANTGELFF.

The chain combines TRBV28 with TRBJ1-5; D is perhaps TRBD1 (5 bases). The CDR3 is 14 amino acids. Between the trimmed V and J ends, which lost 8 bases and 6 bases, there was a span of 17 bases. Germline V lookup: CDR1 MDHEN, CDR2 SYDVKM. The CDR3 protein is CASSNGRGTQPQHF. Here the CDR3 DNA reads TGTGCCAGCTCAAATGGGAGGGGAACTCAGCCCCAGCATTTT.

The CDR3 loop reads CASTTSGTGRSEQYF. The CDR3 DNA is TGTGCCAGCACCACCTCCGGGACAGGGAGAAGCGAGCAGTACTTC. This rearrangement joins TRBV27 to TRBJ2-7; the match to TRBD1 covers 9 bases. V lost 7 bases and J lost 6; bases outside the gene matches: 13. The germline V gene encodes CDR1 MNHEY and CDR2 SMNVEV (reference sequence). The CDR3 extends over 15 amino acids.

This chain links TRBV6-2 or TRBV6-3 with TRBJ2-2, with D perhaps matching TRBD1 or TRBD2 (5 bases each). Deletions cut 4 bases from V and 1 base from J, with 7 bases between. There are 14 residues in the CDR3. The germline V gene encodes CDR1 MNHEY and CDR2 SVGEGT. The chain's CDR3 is CASSWDGNTGELFF. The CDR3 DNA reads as TGTGCCAGCAGTTGGGACGGGAACACCGGGGAGCTGTTTTTT.

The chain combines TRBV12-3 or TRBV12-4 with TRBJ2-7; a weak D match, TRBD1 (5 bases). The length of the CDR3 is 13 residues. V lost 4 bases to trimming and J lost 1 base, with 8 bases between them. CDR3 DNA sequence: TGTGCCAGCAGTTCAGGGCGTTCCTACGAGCAGTACTTC. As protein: CASSSGRSYEQYF.

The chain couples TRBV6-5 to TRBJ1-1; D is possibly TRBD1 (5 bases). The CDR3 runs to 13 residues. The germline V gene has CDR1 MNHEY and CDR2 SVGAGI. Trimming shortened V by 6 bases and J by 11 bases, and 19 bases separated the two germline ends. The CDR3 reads CASRVIRDPGAFF. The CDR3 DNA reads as TGTGCCAGCAGAGTTATCCGGGACCCCGGGGCTTTCTTT.

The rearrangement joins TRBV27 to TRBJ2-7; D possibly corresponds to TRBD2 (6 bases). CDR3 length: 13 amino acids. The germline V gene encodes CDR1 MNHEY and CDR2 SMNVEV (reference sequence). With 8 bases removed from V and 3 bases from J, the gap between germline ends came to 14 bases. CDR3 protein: CASRPGTHYEQYF. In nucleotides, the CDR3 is TGTGCCAGCCGCCCCGGGACTCACTACGAGCAGTACTTC.

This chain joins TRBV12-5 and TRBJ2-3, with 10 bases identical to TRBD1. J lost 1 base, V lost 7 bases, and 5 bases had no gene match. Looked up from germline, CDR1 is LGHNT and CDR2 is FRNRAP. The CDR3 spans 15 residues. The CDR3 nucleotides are TGTGCTAGTGCCAGGACAGGGGGAGGCACAGATACGCAGTATTTT. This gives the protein CASARTGGGTDTQYF.

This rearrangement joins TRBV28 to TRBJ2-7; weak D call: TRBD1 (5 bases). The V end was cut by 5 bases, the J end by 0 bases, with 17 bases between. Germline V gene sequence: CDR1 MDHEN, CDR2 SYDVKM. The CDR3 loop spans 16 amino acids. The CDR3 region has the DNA TGTGCCAGCAGTGCCTCAGGGTTACCCTACTCCTACGAGCAGTACTTC. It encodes CASSASGLPYSYEQYF.

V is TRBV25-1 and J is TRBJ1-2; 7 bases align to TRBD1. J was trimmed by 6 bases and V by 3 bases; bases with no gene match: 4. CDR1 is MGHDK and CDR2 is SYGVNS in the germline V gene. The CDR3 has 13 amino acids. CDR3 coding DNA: TGTGCCAGCAGTGACGGACAGGAGAATGGCTACACCTTC. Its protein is CASSDGQENGYTF.

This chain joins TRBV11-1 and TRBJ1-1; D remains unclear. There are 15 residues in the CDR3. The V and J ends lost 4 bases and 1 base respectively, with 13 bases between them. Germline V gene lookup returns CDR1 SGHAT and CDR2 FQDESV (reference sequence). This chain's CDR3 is CASSSVGRGNTEAFF. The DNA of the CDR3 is TGTGCCAGCAGCTCAGTCGGACGGGGGAACACTGAAGCTTTCTTT.

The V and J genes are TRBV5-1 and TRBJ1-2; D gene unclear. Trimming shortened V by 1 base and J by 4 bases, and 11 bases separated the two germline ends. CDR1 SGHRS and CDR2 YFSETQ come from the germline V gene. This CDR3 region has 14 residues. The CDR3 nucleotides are TGCGCCAGCAGCTTGAATGGGCAGCCCTATGGCTACACCTTC. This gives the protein CASSLNGQPYGYTF.

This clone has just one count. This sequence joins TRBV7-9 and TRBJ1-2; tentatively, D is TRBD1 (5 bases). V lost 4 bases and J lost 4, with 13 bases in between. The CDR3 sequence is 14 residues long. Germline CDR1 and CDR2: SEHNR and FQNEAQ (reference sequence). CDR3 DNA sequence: TGTGCCAGCAGCTCGAGGGACGGCCGCTATGGCTACACCTTC. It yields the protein CASSSRDGRYGYTF.

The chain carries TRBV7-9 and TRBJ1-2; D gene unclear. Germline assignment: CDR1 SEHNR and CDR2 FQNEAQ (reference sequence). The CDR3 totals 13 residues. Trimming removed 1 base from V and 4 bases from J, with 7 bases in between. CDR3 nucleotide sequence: TGTGCCAGCAGCTTAGTTCCGGTCTATGGCTACACCTTC. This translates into CASSLVPVYGYTF.

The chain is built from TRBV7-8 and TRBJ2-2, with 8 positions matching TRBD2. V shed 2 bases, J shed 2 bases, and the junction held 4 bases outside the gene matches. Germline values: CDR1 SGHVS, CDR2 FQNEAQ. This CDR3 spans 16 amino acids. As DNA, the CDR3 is TGTGCCAGCAGCTTACCTAGCGGGTTAAACACCGGGGAGCTGTTTTTT. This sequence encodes CASSLPSGLNTGELFF. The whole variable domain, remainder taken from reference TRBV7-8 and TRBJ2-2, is GAGVSQSPRYKVAKRGQDVALRCDPISGHVSLFWYQQALGQGPEFLTYFQNEAQLDKSGLPSDRFFAERPEGSVSTLKIQRTQQEDSAVYLCASSLPSGLNTGELFFGEGSRLTVL.

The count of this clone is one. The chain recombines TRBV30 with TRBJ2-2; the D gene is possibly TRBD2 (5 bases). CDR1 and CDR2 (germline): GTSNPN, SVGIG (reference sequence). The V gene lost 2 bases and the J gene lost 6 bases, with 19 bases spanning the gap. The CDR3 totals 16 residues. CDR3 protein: CAWSFSFGGGPGELFF. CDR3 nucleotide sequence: TGTGCCTGGAGTTTTTCATTTGGCGGCGGGCCCGGGGAGCTGTTTTTT.

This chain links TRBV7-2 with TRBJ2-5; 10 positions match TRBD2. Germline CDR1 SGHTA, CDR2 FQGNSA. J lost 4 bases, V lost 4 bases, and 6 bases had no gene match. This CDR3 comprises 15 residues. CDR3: CASSSSGGPGETQYF. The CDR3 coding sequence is TGTGCCAGCAGCTCTAGCGGGGGCCCGGGAGAGACCCAGTACTTC.

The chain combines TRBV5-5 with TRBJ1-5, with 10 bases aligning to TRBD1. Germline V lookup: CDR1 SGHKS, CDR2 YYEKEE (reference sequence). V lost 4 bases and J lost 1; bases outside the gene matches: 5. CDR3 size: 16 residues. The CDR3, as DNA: TGTGCCAGCAGCCTGGGACAGGGGCTAAGCAATCAGCCCCAGCATTTT. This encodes CASSLGQGLSNQPQHF.

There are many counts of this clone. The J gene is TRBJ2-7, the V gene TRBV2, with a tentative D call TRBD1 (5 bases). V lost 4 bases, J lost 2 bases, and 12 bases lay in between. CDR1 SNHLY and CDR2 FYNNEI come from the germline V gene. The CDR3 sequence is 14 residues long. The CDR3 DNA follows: TGTGCCAGCAGTGTTGAGCAGGGCACCTACGAGCAGTACTTC. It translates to CASSVEQGTYEQYF. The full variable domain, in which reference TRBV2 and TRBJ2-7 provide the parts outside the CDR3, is EPEVTQTPSHQVTQMGQEVILRCVPISNHLYFYWYRQILGQKVEFLVSFYNNEISEKSEIFDDQFSVERPDGSNFTLKIRSTKLEDSAMYFCASSVEQGTYEQYFGPGTRLTVT.

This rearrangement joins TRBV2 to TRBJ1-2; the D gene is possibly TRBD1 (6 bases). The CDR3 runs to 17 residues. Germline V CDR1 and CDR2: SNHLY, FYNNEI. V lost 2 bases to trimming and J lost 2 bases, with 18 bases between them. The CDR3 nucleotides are TGTGCCAGCAGTGAATGGGCAGGGGTAGCCGAAAACTATGGCTACACCTTC. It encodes CASSEWAGVAENYGYTF.

This chain's CDR3 is CASSPPRTDTQYF. In DNA, the CDR3 is TGTGCCAGCAGCCCTCCCCGCACAGATACGCAGTATTTT. This chain connects TRBV4-2 to TRBJ2-3, with no clear D. Per germline, CDR1 LGHNA and CDR2 YNFKEQ. V was trimmed by 4 bases and J by 1 base, leaving 6 bases between them. This CDR3 spans 13 amino acids.

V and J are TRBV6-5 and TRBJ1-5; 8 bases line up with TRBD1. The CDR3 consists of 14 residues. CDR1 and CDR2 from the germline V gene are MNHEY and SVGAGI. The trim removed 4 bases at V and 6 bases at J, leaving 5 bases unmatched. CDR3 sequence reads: CASSSQGAAQPQHF. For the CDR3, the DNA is TGTGCCAGCAGTTCCCAGGGGGCTGCTCAGCCCCAGCATTTT.

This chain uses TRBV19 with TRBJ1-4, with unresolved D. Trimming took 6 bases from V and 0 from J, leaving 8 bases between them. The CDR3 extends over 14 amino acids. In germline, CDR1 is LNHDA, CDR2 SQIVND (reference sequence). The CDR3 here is CASRRIATNEKLFF. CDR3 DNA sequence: TGTGCCAGTAGAAGGATTGCAACTAATGAAAAACTGTTTTTT.

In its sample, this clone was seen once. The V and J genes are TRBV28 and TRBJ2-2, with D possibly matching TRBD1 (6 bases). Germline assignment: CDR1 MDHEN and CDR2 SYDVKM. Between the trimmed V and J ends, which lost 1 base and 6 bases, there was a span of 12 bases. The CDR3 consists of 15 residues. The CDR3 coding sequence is TGTGCCAGCAGTTTATCCCCAGGGGCTGCCGGGGAGCTGTTTTTT. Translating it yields CASSLSPGAAGELFF.

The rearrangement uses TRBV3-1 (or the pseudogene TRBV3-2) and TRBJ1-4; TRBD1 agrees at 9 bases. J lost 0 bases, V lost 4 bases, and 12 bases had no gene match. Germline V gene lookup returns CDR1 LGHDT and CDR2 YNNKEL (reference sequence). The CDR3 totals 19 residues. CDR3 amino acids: CASSPEPPGQGATNEKLFF. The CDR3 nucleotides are TGTGCCAGCAGCCCGGAACCGCCGGGACAGGGAGCAACTAATGAAAAACTGTTTTTT.

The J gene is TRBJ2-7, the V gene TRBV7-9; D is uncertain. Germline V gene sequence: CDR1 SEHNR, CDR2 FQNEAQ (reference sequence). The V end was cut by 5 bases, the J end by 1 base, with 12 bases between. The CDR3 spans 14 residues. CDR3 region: CASSRVDGSYEQYF. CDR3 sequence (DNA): TGTGCCAGCAGCCGGGTGGATGGATCCTACGAGCAGTACTTC.

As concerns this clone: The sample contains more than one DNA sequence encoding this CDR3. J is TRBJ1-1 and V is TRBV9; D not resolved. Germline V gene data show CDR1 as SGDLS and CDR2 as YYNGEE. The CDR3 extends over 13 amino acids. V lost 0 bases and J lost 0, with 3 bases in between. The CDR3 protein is CASSVAVNTEAFF. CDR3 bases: TGTGCCAGCAGCGTAGCAGTGAACACTGAAGCTTTCTTT.

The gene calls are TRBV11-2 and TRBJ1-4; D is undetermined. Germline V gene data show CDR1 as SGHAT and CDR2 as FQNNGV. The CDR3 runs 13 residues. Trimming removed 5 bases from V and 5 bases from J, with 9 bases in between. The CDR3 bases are TGTGCCAGCAGCCCCGGATTCAATGAAAAACTGTTTTTT. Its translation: CASSPGFNEKLFF.

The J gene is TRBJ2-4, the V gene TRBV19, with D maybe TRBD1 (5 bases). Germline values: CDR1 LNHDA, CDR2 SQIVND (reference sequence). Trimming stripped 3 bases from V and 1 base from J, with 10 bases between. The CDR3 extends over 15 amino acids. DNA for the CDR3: TGTGCCAGTAGTATTGACAGCGCGGCCAAAAACATTCAGTACTTC. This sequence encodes CASSIDSAAKNIQYF.

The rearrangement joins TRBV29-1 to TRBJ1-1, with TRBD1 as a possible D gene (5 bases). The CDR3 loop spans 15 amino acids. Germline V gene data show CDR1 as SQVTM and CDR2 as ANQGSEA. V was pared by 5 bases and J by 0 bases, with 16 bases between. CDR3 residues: CSVFPGTGMNTEAFF. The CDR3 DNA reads TGCAGCGTTTTCCCTGGGACGGGTATGAACACTGAAGCTTTCTTT. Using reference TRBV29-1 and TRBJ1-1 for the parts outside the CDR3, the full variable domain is SAVISQKPSRDICQRGTSLTIQCQVDSQVTMMFWYRQQPGQSLTLIATANQGSEATYESGFVIDKFPISRPNLTFSTLTVSNMSPEDSSIYLCSVFPGTGMNTEAFFGQGTRLTVV.